Shown below are 32 T cell receptor delta chains from a single sample sequenced in a study of gamma-delta T cells after stem cell transplantation (dated by TCRdb to the mid-2010s). Library preparation was by RT-PCR. Instrument on record: Illumina MiSeq. Clone calls in TCRdb were regenerated from the public reads with CATT, after which identical DNA sequences shared one row. The sample profile shows more than 7,000 delta-chain clones; roughly 15% of them were found once. The ten largest clonotypes hold approximately 6% of the sample. Specimen: gamma-delta T cells. The receptor set was obtained from a human donor. It is not recorded whose cells these are; they may come from a transplant donor.

The chain combines TRDV3 with TRDJ3, with 10 bases identical to TRDD3. V shed 0 bases and J 0 bases; nucleotides not matched to a gene: 20. Germline lookup yields CDR1 TVYSNPD and CDR2 GDNSRS (reference sequence). The CDR3 loop spans 23 amino acids. The CDR3 spells CAFSFGLLGDIGGVSWDTRQMFF. Here the CDR3 DNA reads TGTGCCTTTAGTTTCGGACTCCTGGGGGATATCGGCGGGGTCTCCTGGGACACCCGACAGATGTTTTTC.

This clone ranks as medium-sized. One junction end disagrees with the germline gene, perhaps due to a read error. The CDR3 region has the DNA TGTGCTCTAGGGGGATTTCTGAATTACTGGGGGATATCACCCGATAAACTCATCTTT. Translation: CALGGFLNYWGISPDKLIF. The rearrangement joins TRDV1 to TRDJ1; 11 bases fit TRDD3. Germline V gives CDR1 TSWWSYY, CDR2 QGS. The CDR3 loop spans 19 amino acids.

The chain couples TRDV1 to TRDJ1; 8 positions match TRDD2. The V segment lost 2 bases and the J segment 7 bases; nucleotides outside the gene matches: 15. The CDR3 length is 17 residues. The germline CDR1 and CDR2 sequences are TSWWSYY and QGS. CDR3 loop: CALGEKAFLSTGGKLIF. The CDR3 DNA reads TGTGCTCTTGGGGAAAAGGCCTTCCTATCTACTGGCGGTAAACTCATCTTT.

By frequency in the sample, this clone is medium-sized. The chain links TRDV1 to TRDJ1; TRDD3 matches 8 bases. Per the germline V gene, CDR1 is TSWWSYY and CDR2 is QGS. The CDR3 length is 20 residues. V lost 1 base and J lost 4; bases outside the gene matches: 20. CDR3 sequence reads: CALGEPLHVLLSGGSDKLIF. CDR3 sequence (DNA): TGTGCTCTTGGGGAACCCCTCCACGTCCTATTATCTGGGGGAAGCGATAAACTCATCTTT.

This clone was picked up a small number of times. Just one base apart from a much larger clone, this may be a read error. Additional DNA sequences in this sample encode the identical CDR3. The rearrangement links TRDV2 to TRDJ1; 10 nucleotides align to TRDD3. Germline CDR1 and CDR2: GEAIGNYY and EKD. The ends lost 2 bases at V and 0 bases at J; junction bases unmatched: 2. CDR3 size: 15 residues. In DNA, the CDR3 is TGTGCCTGTGACAGTACTGGGGGATACACCGATAAACTCATCTTT. It translates to CACDSTGGYTDKLIF.

Regarding this clone: Translating this DNA gives a protein that differs at residue 10 from the TCRdb one, which belongs to a much larger clone; a read error is likely, and the protein shown is this translation. This rearrangement joins TRDV2 to TRDJ2, with a weak D call TRDD3 (6 bases). The CDR3 covers 14 residues. CDR1 GEAIGNYY and CDR2 EKD come from the germline V gene. In DNA form, the CDR3 reads TGTGCCTGCGACACCCTGCGGATACAAAGCCAACTCTTCTTT. Its protein product is CACDTLRIQSQLFF.

This clone was seen a handful of times. Being one base from a much bigger clone, this may be a read error. The same CDR3 can be traced to other DNA sequences in this sample. The V call is TRDV2, the J call TRDJ3; 8 positions agree with TRDD3. The CDR3 runs 21 residues. Per the germline V gene, CDR1 is GEAIGNYY and CDR2 is EKD. The CDR3 region is CACDNYWSPGGRSWDTRQMFF. DNA for the CDR3: TGCGCCTGTGACAACTACTGGAGCCCTGGGGGACGCTCCTGGGACACCCGACAGATGTTTTTC.

To note about this clone: The same CDR3 is also encoded by other DNA sequences in this sample. The CDR3 region is CALGEPQLLGDNTDKLIF. In nucleotides, the CDR3 is TGTGCTCTTGGGGAACCTCAGCTACTGGGGGATAACACCGATAAACTCATCTTT. The chain has TRDV1 and TRDJ1; 11 bases are shared with TRDD3. Germline CDR1 is TSWWSYY and CDR2 is QGS. The CDR3 runs to 18 residues. J was trimmed by 0 bases and V by 1 base; bases with no gene match: 7.

By share, this clone ranks as medium-sized (0.01 to 0.1%). The V call is TRDV2, the J call TRDJ3; TRDD3 matches at 7 bases. This CDR3 spans 18 amino acids. V lost 0 bases, J lost 3 bases, and 7 bases stayed unmatched. CDR1 is GEAIGNYY and CDR2 is EKD in the germline V gene. The CDR3 nucleotides are TGTGCCTGTGACACCGCGGGGGATGAAGGCTGGGACACCCGACAGATGTTTTTC. Encoded protein: CACDTAGDEGWDTRQMFF.

This clone is medium-sized in the sample. CDR3 protein: CALGGRPGLPDTGGYRLIF. CDR3 in DNA: TGTGCTCTTGGGGGCCGGCCTGGCCTTCCCGATACTGGGGGATATAGACTCATCTTT. The chain recombines TRDV1 with TRDJ1, with TRDD3 identical over 11 bases. The germline V gene has CDR1 TSWWSYY and CDR2 QGS. Trimming cost V 4 bases and J 10 bases; bases outside gene matches: 23. The CDR3 is made up of 19 amino acids.

The table lists this clone with a few counts. The chain joins TRDV1 to TRDJ1; D is uncertain. The CDR3 is made up of 15 amino acids. Germline assignment: CDR1 TSWWSYY and CDR2 QGS. V gave up 3 bases and J gave up 3 bases, with 14 bases separating them. The CDR3 spells CALGDLNPLADKLIF. The CDR3 DNA reads as TGTGCTCTTGGGGACCTAAATCCCCTGGCCGATAAACTCATCTTT.

The chain carries TRDV1 and TRDJ1; 9 bases map to TRDD3. This CDR3 region has 16 residues. Trimming removed 5 bases from V and 6 bases from J; junction bases left unmatched: 13. Germline V gene data show CDR1 as TSWWSYY and CDR2 as QGS. The CDR3 DNA reads as TGTGCTCTTGGGAAGGCTACGCTGGGGGATTTTTATAAACTCATCTTT. Protein sequence: CALGKATLGDFYKLIF.

This clone is deemed medium-sized. This rearrangement joins TRDV1 to TRDJ1, with D tentatively TRDD3 (6 bases). CDR3 size: 20 residues. Trimming left V 9 bases short and J 0 bases short, with 32 bases between. Germline V gene sequence: CDR1 TSWWSYY, CDR2 QGS. For the CDR3, the DNA is TGTGCTCTCATTCCCGGTAGGCGGGGGACTCCCAGAGACAACACCGATAAACTCATCTTT. Its protein is CALIPGRRGTPRDNTDKLIF.

By sample fraction, this clone is medium-sized. The J gene is TRDJ1, the V gene TRDV1; 13 nucleotides line up with TRDD3. The germline V gene has CDR1 TSWWSYY and CDR2 QGS. The CDR3 has 28 amino acids. V dropped 4 bases and J dropped 0; count of bases not matched to a gene: 38. CDR3: CALGVYEDGLPPNYWGIRSDTYTDKLIF. As DNA, the CDR3 is TGTGCTCTTGGGGTCTATGAGGACGGCCTTCCTCCAAATTACTGGGGGATACGATCCGACACGTACACCGATAAACTCATCTTT.

By sample fraction, this clone is medium-sized. The same CDR3 also results from other DNA sequences found in this sample. The gene calls are TRDV2 and TRDJ1; 9 bases align to TRDD3. In germline, CDR1 is GEAIGNYY, CDR2 EKD. The trim removed 4 bases at V and 0 bases at J, leaving 8 bases unmatched. This CDR3 comprises 16 residues. The CDR3, as DNA: TGTGCCTGTGATTTTCGACTGGGGGAGTACACCGATAAACTCATCTTT. Its translation: CACDFRLGEYTDKLIF.

The chain has TRDV1 and TRDJ1; 12 positions agree with TRDD3. Germline V gene sequence: CDR1 TSWWSYY, CDR2 QGS. Losses at the gene ends were 1 base for V and 0 bases for J; bases not matched to a gene: 21. The CDR3 loop spans 23 amino acids. CDR3 protein: CALGEPSTSYPGTGGYYTDKLIF. CDR3 in DNA: TGTGCTCTTGGGGAACCTTCCACTTCCTACCCGGGTACTGGGGGATACTACACCGATAAACTCATCTTT.

By its share, this clone is medium-sized. Other DNA sequences within the sample encode an identical CDR3. The chain recombines TRDV2 with TRDJ3, with D perhaps TRDD3 (5 bases). With 1 base removed from V and 0 bases from J, the gap between germline ends came to 6 bases. Germline values: CDR1 GEAIGNYY, CDR2 EKD. CDR3 length: 16 residues. The CDR3 nucleotides read TGTGCCTGTGACACGGGGGCCTCCTGGGACACCCGACAGATGTTTTTC. This gives the protein CACDTGASWDTRQMFF.

By share of the sample, this clone is medium-sized (0.01 to 0.1%). The chain carries TRDV1 and TRDJ2; D might be TRDD2 (5 bases). CDR1 TSWWSYY and CDR2 QGS come from the germline V gene. The CDR3 has 18 amino acids. V was trimmed by 4 bases and J by 7 bases, leaving 25 bases between them. The CDR3 DNA reads TGTGCTCTTGGGGTCCTTCTTCCACCCCCTGGCGATTTAGCACAACTCTTCTTT. As protein: CALGVLLPPPGDLAQLFF.

This clone was seen a handful of times. A much larger clone is a single base away; this may be a read error. The sample holds other DNA sequences that translate to the same CDR3. The genes are TRDV2 and TRDJ1, with D possibly TRDD3 on 5 matching bases. Per germline, CDR1 GEAIGNYY and CDR2 EKD. V gave up 1 base and J gave up 0 bases, with 29 bases separating them. The CDR3 is 21 residues long. The DNA for the CDR3 is TGTGCCTGTGACACAGGGGCGAGGGATCCGAACACCCCCTATTACACCGATAAACTCATCTTT. Its protein is CACDTGARDPNTPYYTDKLIF.

A few counts support this clone. V usage is TRDV1 and J usage is TRDJ1, with 9 bases that match TRDD3. The CDR3 is 22 amino acids. V was clipped by 2 bases and J by 5 bases; unmatched bases: 27. CDR1 TSWWSYY and CDR2 QGS come from the germline V gene. For the CDR3, the DNA is TGTGCTCTTGGGGAATGGTACTCGGAGCTACAAACTGGGGGAGAGCCCTCTGATAAACTCATCTTT. Amino acid sequence: CALGEWYSELQTGGEPSDKLIF.

The chain carries TRDV3 and TRDJ1; perhaps TRDD2 as D (6 bases). V was trimmed by 5 bases and J by 0 bases, leaving 22 bases between them. CDR1 and CDR2 (germline): TVYSNPD, GDNSRS (reference sequence). The CDR3 covers 16 residues. The CDR3 DNA reads as TGTGCCACTCTTACATTCCTTCCCCATTACACCGATAAACTCATCTTT. Residues: CATLTFLPHYTDKLIF.

The J gene is TRDJ1, the V gene TRDV1; 7 positions agree with TRDD3. V shed 1 base and J 0 bases; nucleotides not matched to a gene: 11. The CDR3 consists of 18 residues. Germline CDR1 is TSWWSYY and CDR2 is QGS. CDR3 region: CALGEPLRDTPNTDKLIF. The DNA of the CDR3 is TGTGCTCTTGGGGAACCTCTCAGGGATACTCCCAACACCGATAAACTCATCTTT.

The gene calls are TRDV2 and TRDJ2; 10 positions agree with TRDD3. The CDR3 contains 15 residues. Germline lookup yields CDR1 GEAIGNYY and CDR2 EKD. J lost 5 bases, V lost 3 bases, and 5 bases had no gene match. CDR3 sequence: CACDSVLGDTAQLFF. The CDR3 coding sequence is TGTGCCTGTGACTCCGTACTGGGGGATACAGCACAACTCTTCTTT.

This clone was recorded at least ten times. The chain employs TRDV1 and TRDJ1, with D possibly TRDD3 on 10 matching bases. The CDR3 has 21 residues. Germline CDR1 reads TSWWSYY; CDR2 reads QGS. V shed 5 bases and J shed 0 bases, with 31 bases lying between them. The CDR3 DNA is TGTGCTCTTGGGCCAAAAGGCCTTCCTACTCGTACTGGGGGATACACCGATAAACTCATCTTT. This translates into CALGPKGLPTRTGGYTDKLIF.

A remark on this clone: This sequence may be a read error, since a much larger clone differs from it by one base. V usage is TRDV2 and J usage is TRDJ1; 8 bases align to TRDD3. The CDR3 sequence is 18 residues long. CDR1 and CDR2 from the germline V gene are GEAIGNYY and EKD. After removal of 1 base from V and 0 bases from J, the junction contained 12 bases not matched to a gene. Written as DNA, the CDR3 is TGTGCCTGTGACACTCTACTGGGGGCCTCCTCGTACACCGATAAACTCATCTTT. This sequence encodes CACDTLLGASSYTDKLIF.

The rearrangement links TRDV3 to TRDJ1, with D maybe TRDD3 (5 bases). Deletions cut 2 bases from V and 8 bases from J, with 18 bases between. The CDR3 length is 13 residues. The germline gives CDR1 TVYSNPD, CDR2 GDNSRS (reference sequence). The CDR3 reads CAFLVWASLKLIF. Written as DNA, the CDR3 is TGTGCCTTTTTGGTCTGGGCATCTCTAAAACTCATCTTT.

The table lists this clone with a few counts. The junction and the germline gene differ at one end; a read error may be behind it. This chain joins TRDV2 and TRDJ3; a weak D match, TRDD3 (6 bases). This CDR3 is 19 amino acids long. Germline CDR1 reads GEAIGNYY; CDR2 reads EKD. The CDR3: CACDTVGTESSWGTRQMFF. For the CDR3, the DNA is TGTGCCTGTGACACCGTGGGGACCGAGAGCTCCTGGGGCACCCGACAGATGTTTTTC.

Regarding this clone: The protein TCRdb gives is from a much larger clone and does not agree with this DNA's translation at residue 4, likely a read error; the protein shown here comes from the DNA. The chain carries TRDV2 and TRDJ3, with 7 bases matching TRDD3. The CDR3 consists of 16 residues. J gave up 2 bases and V 5 bases, and 5 bases lay outside the gene matches. From germline, CDR1 is GEAIGNYY and CDR2 EKD. The CDR3 nucleotides read TGTGCCTGTGGCAAAGGGGATACCTGGGACACCCGACAGATGTTTTTC. Protein: CACGKGDTWDTRQMFF.

By sample fraction, this clone is medium-sized. Other DNA sequences from this sample encode an identical CDR3 as well. The chain joins TRDV2 to TRDJ3, with D unclear. The V gene's germline CDR1 is GEAIGNYY and CDR2 EKD. Trimming removed 4 bases from V and 2 bases from J, with 2 bases in between. The CDR3 is made up of 13 amino acids. CDR3 amino acids: CACDTWDTRQMFF. The CDR3, as DNA: TGTGCCTGTGATACCTGGGACACCCGACAGATGTTTTTC.

Details on this clone: Other DNA sequences within the sample encode an identical CDR3. The CDR3 reads CALGELSIPTSHLTVLGDSHTDKLIF. DNA for the CDR3: TGTGCTCTTGGGGAACTATCCATTCCTACTTCTCACTTAACCGTACTGGGGGATTCCCACACCGATAAACTCATCTTT. The V call is TRDV1, the J call TRDJ1; TRDD3 aligns across 10 bases. V gave up 0 bases and J gave up 0 bases; unmatched junction bases: 31. There are 26 residues in the CDR3. Germline-derived CDR1 and CDR2 are TSWWSYY and QGS.

A remark on this clone: A far larger clone is only one base removed, so a read error is likely. This sequence joins TRDV2 and TRDJ3; TRDD3 agrees at 10 bases. Trimming removed 4 bases from V and 1 base from J; junction bases left unmatched: 6. The CDR3 consists of 18 residues. The germline gives CDR1 GEAIGNYY, CDR2 EKD. CDR3 bases: TGTGCCTGTGAAACCGGGGGATACGGTTCCTGGGACACCCGACAGATGTTTTTC. It translates to CACETGGYGSWDTRQMFF.

This clone was detected a few times. The J gene is TRDJ1, the V gene TRDV1; 8 bases line up with TRDD2. V shed 4 bases and J 0 bases; nucleotides not matched to a gene: 25. The germline V gene has CDR1 TSWWSYY and CDR2 QGS. The length of the CDR3 is 22 residues. The CDR3 DNA follows: TGTGCTCTTGGGGGGGGCCTTCCTAAGGATCTGGGGTTCCCCGTGTACACCGATAAACTCATCTTT. Translating it yields CALGGGLPKDLGFPVYTDKLIF.